Reported below is one T cell receptor beta chain. Its antigen is undetermined. The sample originates from a study of identical twins. Study-wide results and limits: Not following the same donors, the study drew its conclusions from cross-sectional statistical analysis. Reduced insertions were recorded for abundant cord blood beta clonotypes, with no such pattern in memory repertoires. Possibly, invariant MAIT and iNKT cells partly confounded zero-insertion analyses.

Each donor (without exception) was a healthy Caucasian. MiXCR, run by TCRdb on the 5' RACE reads, gives a single entry per CDR3 protein. Of about 530,000 distinct CDR3 sequences listed, about a fifth are singletons. The same data also went into a second study, on yellow fever vaccine responses in identical twins.

The material sequenced was CD4+ T cells sorted from blood. The receptor was derived from a woman between 18 and 30 years old in good health.

CDR3 bases: TGCAGTGGGCAGGGACAGGGGAAGGGGGAGCTGTTTTTT. Residues: CSGQGQGKGELFF. The rearrangement links TRBV20-1 to TRBJ2-2, with 10 bases matching TRBD1. The trim removed 7 bases at V and 8 bases at J, leaving 7 bases unmatched. The CDR3 is made up of 13 amino acids. Germline CDR1 reads DFQATT; CDR2 reads SNEGSKA (reference sequence).